Listed here are 30 T cell receptor beta chains from one sample, sequenced in a study of blood T cell repertoires in COVID-19. TCRdb's copy holds only in-frame clones and misses some; the assay was immunoSEQ multiplex PCR. This table has roughly 56,000 clones, around four fifths appearing once. The specimen sequenced was peripheral blood. These receptors originate from a man aged 70-80 years with acute or convalescent COVID-19.

This clone was seen only a few times. V and J are TRBV5-5 and TRBJ1-2, with 7 bases identical to TRBD1. CDR3 size: 13 residues. With V trimmed by 3 bases and J by 4 bases, 3 bases remained unmatched. CDR1 SGHKS and CDR2 YYEKEE come from the germline V gene (reference sequence). The CDR3 here is CASSWQGVYGYTF. DNA of the CDR3: TGTGCCAGCAGCTGGCAGGGGGTCTATGGCTACACCTTC.

The chain joins TRBV27 to TRBJ2-1; D possibly corresponds to TRBD2 (6 bases). Deletions cut 6 bases from V and 0 bases from J, with 15 bases between. Germline V CDR1 and CDR2: MNHEY, SMNVEV (reference sequence). The CDR3 loop spans 16 amino acids. The CDR3 region is CASSSAGLSSYNEQFF. In DNA, the CDR3 is TGTGCCAGCAGCTCCGCGGGACTTAGCTCCTACAATGAGCAGTTCTTC.

This chain joins TRBV5-1 and TRBJ2-5; D may be TRBD1 (6 bases). V lost 0 bases, J lost 5 bases, and 14 bases lay in between. Germline values: CDR1 SGHRS, CDR2 YFSETQ. The CDR3 extends over 15 amino acids. CDR3 loop: CASSLEMGARETQYF. The CDR3 region has the DNA TGCGCCAGCAGCTTGGAGATGGGGGCGCGGGAGACCCAGTACTTC.

The rearrangement uses TRBV6-5 and TRBJ1-2, with D possibly matching TRBD1 (6 bases). This CDR3 spans 13 amino acids. V was cut by 5 bases and J by 7 bases, with 14 bases left in between. The germline V gene has CDR1 MNHEY and CDR2 SVGAGI. The CDR3 sequence is CASSKTGWVGYTF. The CDR3 coding sequence is TGTGCCAGCAGTAAAACAGGGTGGGTTGGCTACACCTTC.

This chain uses TRBV11-2 with TRBJ2-1; D not resolved. Germline V gene sequence: CDR1 SGHAT, CDR2 FQNNGV. V lost 6 bases, J lost 9 bases, and 15 bases lay in between. The CDR3 length is 13 residues. CDR3 sequence: CASRSNIRFEQFF. In DNA, the CDR3 is TGTGCCAGCAGATCAAATATTCGGTTTGAGCAGTTCTTC. Full variable domain (outside the CDR3, taken from reference TRBV11-2 and TRBJ2-1): EAGVAQSPRYKIIEKRQSVAFWCNPISGHATLYWYQQILGQGPKLLIQFQNNGVVDDSQLPKDRFSAERLKGVDSTLKIQPAKLEDSAVYLCASRSNIRFEQFFGPGTRLTVL.

The chain uses TRBV5-4 and TRBJ2-7, with 7 nucleotides matching TRBD1. J was trimmed by 3 bases and V by 4 bases; bases with no gene match: 4. The germline V gene encodes CDR1 SGHNT and CDR2 YYREEE (reference sequence). The CDR3 sequence is 13 residues long. CDR3 sequence reads: CASSRQGIYEQYF. In DNA, the CDR3 is TGTGCCAGCAGCCGACAGGGAATCTACGAGCAGTACTTC.

The J gene is TRBJ2-7, the V gene TRBV4-1; D gene ambiguous. Trimming stripped 3 bases from V and 0 bases from J, with 12 bases between. The length of the CDR3 is 15 residues. Germline V CDR1 and CDR2: MGHRA, YSYEKL. The CDR3, as DNA: TGCGCCAGCAGCCAGGGCAGCATCATCTCCTACGAGCAGTACTTC. Its protein product is CASSQGSIISYEQYF.

The chain is built from TRBV5-1 and TRBJ1-4, with 10 positions matching TRBD1. Germline V lookup: CDR1 SGHRS, CDR2 YFSETQ. The CDR3 totals 15 residues. The J segment lost 7 bases and the V segment lost 7 bases, leaving 10 bases of the junction unmatched. The CDR3 nucleotides read TGCGCCAGCGCCCCCGGACAGGGGGGTAGTGAAAAACTGTTTTTT. Protein product: CASAPGQGGSEKLFF.

The rearrangement links TRBV19 to TRBJ1-1; the D gene is possibly TRBD1 (5 bases). CDR1 is LNHDA and CDR2 is SQIVND in the germline V gene (reference sequence). The germline V and J ends were trimmed by 7 bases and 3 bases, with 9 bases remaining between them. The CDR3 runs to 12 residues. The CDR3: CASKGRDTEAFF. The CDR3 coding sequence is TGTGCCAGTAAGGGCAGGGACACTGAAGCTTTCTTT.

The chain carries TRBV5-5 and TRBJ2-7; tentatively, D is TRBD2 (5 bases). V was cut by 0 bases and J by 0 bases, with 7 bases left in between. Germline CDR1 reads SGHKS; CDR2 reads YYEKEE (reference sequence). The CDR3 contains 14 residues. This chain's CDR3 is CASSLGGSSYEQYF. CDR3 DNA sequence: TGTGCCAGCAGCTTGGGAGGGAGCTCCTACGAGCAGTACTTC.

The V and J genes are TRBV5-1 and TRBJ2-3; 8 bases align to TRBD1. CDR1 is SGHRS, CDR2 YFSETQ, per germline. This CDR3 has 15 amino acids. The V gene end was trimmed by 3 bases and the J gene end by 2 bases; junction bases not matched to a gene: 5. CDR3 nucleotides: TGCGCCAGCAGCTCCCTGACAGGGGCCACAGATACGCAGTATTTT. Protein product: CASSSLTGATDTQYF.

This chain connects TRBV7-2 to TRBJ1-2, with D unresolved. V was clipped by 5 bases and J by 4 bases, with 17 bases between them. Germline loops: CDR1 SGHTA, CDR2 FQGNSA. This CDR3 is 15 amino acids long. DNA for the CDR3: TGTGCCAGCAGCGAAGTGGTTGACTCCTTCTATGGCTACACCTTC. Translated: CASSEVVDSFYGYTF.

The CDR3 nucleotides are TGCGCCAGCAGCCTAAGGGGGGGGACTAATGAAAAACTGTTTTTT. This encodes CASSLRGGTNEKLFF. V and J are TRBV4-1 and TRBJ1-4; possibly TRBD1 for D (6 bases). Between the trimmed V and J ends, which lost 4 bases and 2 bases, there was a span of 11 bases. The CDR3 extends over 15 amino acids. The germline CDR1 and CDR2 sequences are MGHRA and YSYEKL.

The chain uses TRBV27 and TRBJ2-7, with a weak D call TRBD1 (6 bases). Deletions cut 5 bases from V and 7 bases from J, with 24 bases between. Germline V lookup: CDR1 MNHEY, CDR2 SMNVEV (reference sequence). The CDR3 extends over 16 amino acids. The CDR3, as DNA: TGTGCCAGCAGTCCAAACAGGGCCACTTCTCTGGGGGAGCAGTACTTC. Amino acid sequence: CASSPNRATSLGEQYF.

This chain links TRBV28 with TRBJ2-7, with TRBD1 as a possible D gene (5 bases). V lost 5 bases to trimming and J lost 4 bases, with 18 bases between them. This CDR3 contains 15 residues. CDR1 is MDHEN and CDR2 is SYDVKM in the germline V gene. As DNA, the CDR3 is TGTGCCAGCAGTGGATCTACAGGAATTGTATACGAGCAGTACTTC. It encodes CASSGSTGIVYEQYF.

The chain couples TRBV7-2 to TRBJ2-1, with D possibly TRBD1 on 6 matching bases. Germline assignment: CDR1 SGHTA and CDR2 FQGNSA. There are 14 residues in the CDR3. With 2 bases removed from V and 9 bases from J, the gap between germline ends came to 14 bases. In DNA form, the CDR3 reads TGTGCCAGCAGCTTAACTGGGACAACAAGTGAGCAGTTCTTC. Amino acids: CASSLTGTTSEQFF. The full variable domain, rest sourced from reference TRBV7-2 and TRBJ2-1, is GAGVSQSPSNKVTEKGKDVELRCDPISGHTALYWYRQSLGQGLEFLIYFQGNSAPDKSGLPSDRFSAERTGGSVSTLTIQRTQQEDSAVYLCASSLTGTTSEQFFGPGTRLTVL.

The rearrangement uses TRBV20-1 and TRBJ2-3; no definite D call. V lost 3 bases and J 1 base, leaving 8 bases between the germline ends. Germline CDR1 and CDR2: DFQATT and SNEGSKA (reference sequence). The CDR3 sequence is 13 residues long. DNA for the CDR3: TGCAGTGCTAGTTTGGCGGGCACAGATACGCAGTATTTT. Translating gives CSASLAGTDTQYF.

This clone was seen only a few times. CDR3 in DNA: TGTGCCAGCAGCTTAGACGGGCGCCGAGGGCCCTATGGCTACACCTTC. Protein: CASSLDGRRGPYGYTF. The chain is built from TRBV7-2 and TRBJ1-2; D is uncertain. V lost 1 base to trimming and J lost 4 bases, with 16 bases between them. This CDR3 is 16 amino acids long. Germline V gene sequence: CDR1 SGHTA, CDR2 FQGNSA.

This chain uses TRBV18 with TRBJ2-7; 7 bases are shared with TRBD2. CDR3 length: 16 amino acids. V gave up 0 bases and J gave up 2 bases; unmatched junction bases: 7. Looked up from germline, CDR1 is KGHSH and CDR2 is LQKENI. The chain's CDR3 is CASSPPGGLFTYEQYF. CDR3 sequence (DNA): TGTGCCAGCTCACCACCGGGGGGACTATTTACCTACGAGCAGTACTTC. The full variable domain, rest sourced from reference TRBV18 and TRBJ2-7, is NAGVMQNPRHLVRRRGQEARLRCSPMKGHSHVYWYRQLPEEGLKFMVYLQKENIIDESGMPKERFSAEFPKEGPSILRIQQVVRGDSAAYFCASSPPGGLFTYEQYFGPGTRLTVT.

The V and J genes are TRBV29-1 and TRBJ2-2; D not certain. CDR3 size: 13 residues. Germline-derived CDR1 and CDR2 are SQVTM and ANQGSEA. V lost 2 bases and J 2 bases, leaving 6 bases between the germline ends. Written as DNA, the CDR3 is TGCAGCGTTGAACGCGTAAACACCGGGGAGCTGTTTTTT. Translated: CSVERVNTGELFF.

CDR3 in DNA: TGTGCCAGCGGGATACAGGGCGACGGTAATGGCTACACCTTC. Protein: CASGIQGDGNGYTF. The rearrangement uses TRBV27 and TRBJ1-2, with TRBD1 as a possible D gene (6 bases). Trimming cost V 8 bases and J 6 bases, with 19 bases left between them. The germline CDR1 and CDR2 sequences are MNHEY and SMNVEV (reference sequence). The CDR3 is 14 amino acids.

In this sample, this clone turned up a few times. The CDR3 sequence is CANSGTGYNEQFF. CDR3 nucleotide sequence: TGTGCCAACTCCGGGACAGGGTACAATGAGCAGTTCTTC. The chain employs TRBV6-5 and TRBJ2-1; 9 nucleotides align to TRBD1. The V gene end was trimmed by 10 bases and the J gene end by 4 bases; junction bases not matched to a gene: 5. From germline, CDR1 is MNHEY and CDR2 SVGAGI. The length of the CDR3 is 13 residues.

The V call is TRBV15, the J call TRBJ2-1; 12 nucleotides align to TRBD2. V lost 4 bases to trimming and J lost 6 bases; unmatched junction nucleotides: 4. CDR3 length: 15 amino acids. Germline V lookup: CDR1 LNHNV, CDR2 YYDKDF (reference sequence). The CDR3 sequence is CATSNGLAGSNEQFF. Written as DNA, the CDR3 is TGTGCCACCAGCAATGGACTAGCGGGGAGCAATGAGCAGTTCTTC.

This chain uses TRBV6-5 with TRBJ1-5; maybe TRBD1 (5 bases). The germline CDR1 and CDR2 sequences are MNHEY and SVGAGI. V gave up 0 bases and J gave up 6 bases, with 12 bases separating them. CDR3 length: 15 amino acids. The CDR3 nucleotides are TGTGCCAGCAGTTACTCCCAGGGAGGCGGTCAGCCCCAGCATTTT. It encodes CASSYSQGGGQPQHF.

This chain links TRBV3-1 (or the pseudogene TRBV3-2) with TRBJ2-5, with 7 bases that match TRBD2. Trimming cost V 1 base and J 4 bases; bases outside gene matches: 6. Germline loops: CDR1 LGHDT, CDR2 YNNKEL (reference sequence). The CDR3 consists of 15 residues. DNA of the CDR3: TGTGCCAGCAGCCAAGCCAGCGGGGCAGGAGAGACCCAGTACTTC. Protein product: CASSQASGAGETQYF.

The V call is TRBV19, the J call TRBJ2-3, with D possibly matching TRBD1 (6 bases). The germline V and J ends were trimmed by 2 bases and 4 bases, with 10 bases remaining between them. In germline, CDR1 is LNHDA, CDR2 SQIVND (reference sequence). This CDR3 comprises 14 residues. The CDR3 nucleotides are TGTGCCAGTAGTATAAACTCAGGGGCAGATACGCAGTATTTT. Encoded protein: CASSINSGADTQYF. The variable domain in full, with the rest retrieved from reference TRBV19 and TRBJ2-3, is DGGITQSPKYLFRKEGQNVTLSCEQNLNHDAMYWYRQDPGQGLRLIYYSQIVNDFQKGDIAEGYSVSREKKESFPLTVTSAQKNPTAFYLCASSINSGADTQYFGPGTRLTVL.

The CDR3 sequence: CASSHGTGDGQTQYF. The CDR3 DNA reads TGTGCCAGCAGTCACGGGACAGGGGATGGTCAGACCCAGTACTTC. The gene calls are TRBV28 and TRBJ2-5, with TRBD1 matching 10 bases. CDR3 size: 15 residues. CDR1 and CDR2 from the germline V gene are MDHEN and SYDVKM. The J segment lost 6 bases and the V segment lost 5 bases, leaving 9 bases of the junction unmatched.

V usage is TRBV7-2 and J usage is TRBJ1-4, with TRBD1 matching 8 bases. The V segment lost 5 bases and the J segment 8 bases; nucleotides outside the gene matches: 10. This CDR3 contains 15 residues. Germline CDR1 reads SGHTA; CDR2 reads FQGNSA. Here the CDR3 reads CASSPNSGGGEKLFF. The CDR3 coding sequence is TGTGCCAGCAGCCCAAACTCAGGGGGCGGAGAAAAACTGTTTTTT. Full variable domain (rest looked up from reference TRBV7-2 and TRBJ1-4): GAGVSQSPSNKVTEKGKDVELRCDPISGHTALYWYRQSLGQGLEFLIYFQGNSAPDKSGLPSDRFSAERTGGSVSTLTIQRTQQEDSAVYLCASSPNSGGGEKLFFGSGTQLSVL.

The rearrangement uses TRBV7-3 and TRBJ2-5; TRBD2 aligns across 13 bases. Trimming took 5 bases from V and 1 from J; bases not matched to a gene: 7. This CDR3 region has 17 residues. CDR1 SGHTA and CDR2 FQGTGA come from the germline V gene. The CDR3 DNA follows: TGTGCCAGCAGCGTCGGGACTAGCGGGACCTTCCAAGAGACCCAGTACTTC. Protein sequence: CASSVGTSGTFQETQYF.

This rearrangement joins TRBV18 to TRBJ1-6, with a tentative D call TRBD1 (6 bases). The CDR3 consists of 13 residues. Trimming stripped 8 bases from V and 6 bases from J, with 11 bases between. CDR1 and CDR2 from the germline V gene are KGHSH and LQKENI. This CDR3 reads CASQGQINSPLHF. The CDR3 bases are TGTGCCAGCCAGGGACAAATTAATTCACCCCTCCACTTT. The variable domain in full, with the rest retrieved from reference TRBV18 and TRBJ1-6, is NAGVMQNPRHLVRRRGQEARLRCSPMKGHSHVYWYRQLPEEGLKFMVYLQKENIIDESGMPKERFSAEFPKEGPSILRIQQVVRGDSAAYFCASQGQINSPLHFGNGTRLTVT.